These T cell receptor beta chains were read from a single sample in a study of cytomegalovirus exposure and HLA in healthy donors. Profiling relied on immunoSEQ multiplex PCR, and the TCRdb table lists in-frame clones only, not all of them. The sample yields approximately 170,000 clones, roughly 87% seen once. The specimen sequenced was PBMCs. The receptors shown here come from a man aged 45-65 years in good health and CMV-seropositive. The CDR3 runs from the conserved cysteine through the conserved F or W. Some rows mark clone size as missing; the rest say once, few, many or name a class of expanded clone.

. | TRBV6-5 | CASSSSPGAYEQYF
once | TRBV6-1 | CASSTGEAFF
. | TRBV29-1 | CSARRPGETQYF
. | TRBV5-4 | CASSLRGGGLLYGYTF
. | TRBV7-7 | CASSPGGVYEQYF
. | TRBV5-1 | CASSPAGHLDQPQHF
. | TRBV5-6 | CASSLFYGGRELHEQFF
. | TRBV7-2 | CASSLGTGNNQPQHF
. | TRBV27 | CASSLPGNIQYF
once | TRBV9 | CASSVGPTNEKLFF
. | TRBV15 | CATSPGQKVNEQFF
. | TRBV7-6 | CASSLEAGADTQYF
. | TRBV9 | CAFFKQKAAYEQYF
. | TRBV27 | CASSFDRGTSYEQYF
few | TRBV18 | CASSPPTGNTIYF
few | TRBV11-1 | CASSPLTGDGYTF
. | TRBV2 | CASSSTGTGQQFF
once | TRBV9 | CASSGTTGEQYF
. | TRBV5-1 | CASSLAGPGMNTEAFF
. | TRBV30 | CAWSGTSGGTQYF
once | TRBV5-4 | CASSPGTGEGTQYF
few | TRBV14 | CASSPYGTFYNSPLHF
. | TRBV6-5 | CASSYPGTRGDYEQYF
. | TRBV7-9 | CASSLEARGSPLHF
. | TRBV9 | CASSTPGETQYF